Shown below are 29 T cell receptor beta chains from a single sample sequenced in a study of glioma-infiltrating T cells after dendritic cell vaccination. Sequencing was performed with immunoSEQ multiplex PCR; in TCRdb, only in-frame clones are kept and a portion is missing. This table holds roughly 47,000 clones, 65% to 90% found once. The sample in question was blood, obtained before dendritic cell vaccination. These receptors originate from a human donor with glioblastoma.

The chain joins TRBV6-1 to TRBJ2-2, with 8 bases aligning to TRBD2. The CDR3 is made up of 15 amino acids. CDR1 is MNHNS and CDR2 is SASEGT in the germline V gene. With 4 bases clipped from V and 1 base from J, the junction kept 2 bases outside the gene matches. The CDR3 protein is CASSGSGRNTGELFF. CDR3 nucleotide sequence: TGTGCCAGCAGTGGGAGCGGGAGGAACACCGGGGAGCTGTTTTTT.

This rearrangement joins TRBV7-2 to TRBJ2-7; maybe TRBD1 (6 bases). The germline V and J ends were trimmed by 2 bases and 1 base, with 18 bases remaining between them. Germline V gene data show CDR1 as SGHTA and CDR2 as FQGNSA. CDR3 size: 17 residues. The DNA for the CDR3 is TGTGCCAGCAGCTTACTCGGCAGGGGCTTCGGTTCCTACGAGCAGTACTTC. This sequence encodes CASSLLGRGFGSYEQYF.

The rearrangement links TRBV4-3 to TRBJ2-7, with TRBD2 matching 13 bases. CDR1 is LGHNA, CDR2 YSLEER, per germline. V shed 4 bases, J shed 6 bases, and the junction held 3 bases outside the gene matches. The CDR3 runs 14 residues. As DNA, the CDR3 is TGCGCCAGCAGCCTCGGACTAGCGGGAGTCGAGCAGTACTTC. The encoded protein is CASSLGLAGVEQYF.

Points on this clone: One end of the junction does not line up with germline, which may come from a read error. Other nucleotide sequences in the sample specify the same CDR3. The chain is built from TRBV7-7 and TRBJ2-3; D is possibly TRBD1 (5 bases). The CDR3 contains 13 residues. The germline V gene encodes CDR1 SSHAT and CDR2 FNYEAQ (reference sequence). CDR3 loop: CASSWTSTDTQYF. In nucleotides, the CDR3 is TGTGCTAGCAGCTGGACAAGCACAGATACGCAGTATTTT.

Comments on this clone: The limits of the CDR3 on the DNA are not certain, so only TCRdb's listed CDR3 is given. This chain connects TRBV2 to TRBJ2-5; the table's D call of TRBD2 was not tested on the DNA. Germline V lookup: CDR1 SNHLY, CDR2 FYNNEI. The CDR3 is 15 amino acids long, termini counted. CDR3: CASTGRPETQYFQYF.

This clone turned up a few times. V gene TRBV19 combines with J gene TRBJ1-2, with 9 bases lining up with TRBD1. Germline V gene sequence: CDR1 LNHDA, CDR2 SQIVND (reference sequence). V lost 7 bases, J lost 4 bases, and 7 bases stayed unmatched. This CDR3 is 14 amino acids long. Here the CDR3 DNA reads TGTGCCAGTACCCGGGACAGGGAGACCTATGGCTACACCTTC. This translates into CASTRDRETYGYTF.

The CDR3 DNA follows: TGTGCCAGCAGCGAAACAGGGGACTCGAACACCGGGGAGCTGTTTTTT. It yields the protein CASSETGDSNTGELFF. The chain combines TRBV6-4 with TRBJ2-2; TRBD1 might be the D (7 bases). This CDR3 comprises 16 residues. Germline values: CDR1 MRHNA, CDR2 SNTAGT. Trimming shortened V by 6 bases and J by 0 bases, and 14 bases separated the two germline ends.

The count of this clone is one. This chain connects TRBV6-5 to TRBJ1-5; D is undetermined. The length of the CDR3 is 10 residues. Trimming cost V 7 bases and J 7 bases, with 5 bases left between them. The germline gives CDR1 MNHEY, CDR2 SVGAGI. CDR3 sequence: CASIGQPQHF. The CDR3, as DNA: TGTGCCAGCATCGGGCAGCCCCAGCATTTT.

The genes are TRBV11-2 and TRBJ1-4; 8 bases fit TRBD1. The germline V gene encodes CDR1 SGHAT and CDR2 FQNNGV. V lost 4 bases to trimming and J lost 5 bases; unmatched junction nucleotides: 9. The CDR3 contains 16 residues. For the CDR3, the DNA is TGTGCCAGCAGCTCTTTGATCAGGGACAGGAATGAAAAACTGTTTTTT. Encoded protein: CASSSLIRDRNEKLFF.

This chain joins TRBV7-8 and TRBJ2-1, with 11 bases aligning to TRBD2. The CDR3 contains 20 residues. Germline V gives CDR1 SGHVS, CDR2 FQNEAQ. V was clipped by 5 bases and J by 5 bases; unmatched bases: 20. The CDR3 region is CASSRLLSGLAGRMDNEQFF. The CDR3 DNA reads as TGTGCCAGCAGCAGACTCTTATCAGGACTAGCGGGCAGGATGGACAATGAGCAGTTCTTC.

The rearrangement uses TRBV7-2 and TRBJ1-2; D gene ambiguous. Per germline, CDR1 SGHTA and CDR2 FQGNSA. Between the trimmed V and J ends, which lost 5 bases and 7 bases, there was a span of 14 bases. The CDR3 length is 13 residues. The CDR3 sequence is CASSPFGSAGYTF. Written as DNA, the CDR3 is TGTGCCAGCAGCCCCTTCGGGTCAGCTGGCTACACCTTC.

The V gene is TRBV7-2, the J gene TRBJ1-1; 8 bases line up with TRBD1. The CDR3 consists of 16 residues. V shed 2 bases and J 7 bases; nucleotides not matched to a gene: 12. CDR1 and CDR2 from the germline V gene are SGHTA and FQGNSA. DNA for the CDR3: TGTGCCAGCAGCTTACATGGCAGGGGGCTTGATGGTGAAGCTTTCTTT. Its protein product is CASSLHGRGLDGEAFF.

The chain recombines TRBV29-1 with TRBJ2-1, with a tentative D call TRBD1 (6 bases). Germline V gene data show CDR1 as SQVTM and CDR2 as ANQGSEA. V lost 3 bases to trimming and J lost 0 bases, with 9 bases between them. The length of the CDR3 is 14 residues. DNA of the CDR3: TGCAGCGTTGAGGACAGTAGCTCCTACAATGAGCAGTTCTTC. Translation: CSVEDSSSYNEQFF.

This chain links TRBV4-2 with TRBJ1-3; possibly TRBD1 for D (6 bases). The CDR3 covers 17 residues. The V gene lost 0 bases and the J gene lost 4 bases, with 16 bases spanning the gap. Germline assignment: CDR1 LGHNA and CDR2 YNFKEQ. The CDR3 loop is CASSQEGGTIKGNTIYF. CDR3 nucleotide sequence: TGTGCCAGCAGCCAAGAAGGGGGAACTATAAAAGGAAACACCATATATTTT.

There are a few counts of this clone. The chain combines TRBV5-1 with TRBJ2-7; 10 bases line up with TRBD1. Germline lookup yields CDR1 SGHRS and CDR2 YFSETQ. The CDR3 has 15 residues. V was pared by 5 bases and J by 5 bases, with 10 bases of the junction left unmatched. The CDR3 reads CASREGQGMRNEQYF. DNA for the CDR3: TGCGCCAGCAGAGAGGGACAGGGGATGAGGAACGAGCAGTACTTC.

This chain uses TRBV5-4 with TRBJ2-3; 7 nucleotides align to TRBD2. Germline loops: CDR1 SGHNT, CDR2 YYREEE (reference sequence). The CDR3 runs 16 residues. Unmatched junction bases numbered 7, after V lost 1 base and J lost 2 bases. The CDR3 DNA reads as TGTGCCAGCAGCTTGCGGGGGGTAGGTTCCACAGATACGCAGTATTTT. It yields the protein CASSLRGVGSTDTQYF.

The rearrangement uses TRBV5-6 and TRBJ1-5; perhaps TRBD1 as D (5 bases). The V gene lost 4 bases and the J gene lost 4 bases, with 12 bases spanning the gap. This CDR3 is built from 14 residues. CDR1 is SGHDT, CDR2 YYEEEE, per germline. CDR3 loop: CASSAGVNNQPQHF. Written as DNA, the CDR3 is TGTGCCAGCAGCGCGGGGGTTAATAATCAGCCCCAGCATTTT.

This clone was observed a handful of times. V is TRBV6-5 and J is TRBJ2-2; possible D gene TRBD1, 6 bases. This CDR3 has 14 residues. Trimming removed 1 base from V and 3 bases from J, with 6 bases in between. Germline assignment: CDR1 MNHEY and CDR2 SVGAGI. This CDR3 reads CASSYYRDTGELFF. For the CDR3, the DNA is TGTGCCAGCAGTTACTACAGGGACACCGGGGAGCTGTTTTTT.

CDR3 bases: TGTGCCAGCTCCCCCGGGACAGGGGTTTCAGTGACGCAGTATTTT. This encodes CASSPGTGVSVTQYF. V and J are TRBV18 and TRBJ2-3; 10 bases map to TRBD1. V shed 6 bases, J shed 9 bases, and the junction held 12 bases outside the gene matches. The CDR3 is 15 residues long. CDR1 and CDR2 (germline): KGHSH, LQKENI.

The rearrangement joins TRBV30 to TRBJ2-7, with D maybe TRBD1 (6 bases). This CDR3 contains 16 residues. Trimming cost V 1 base and J 1 base, with 17 bases left between them. From germline, CDR1 is GTSNPN and CDR2 SVGIG (reference sequence). The CDR3: CAWSEIRDILSYEQYF. The CDR3 DNA follows: TGTGCCTGGAGTGAAATCCGGGACATCTTATCCTACGAGCAGTACTTC. Drawing the rest from reference TRBV30 and TRBJ2-7, the complete variable domain is SQTIHQWPATLVQPVGSPLSLECTVEGTSNPNLYWYRQAAGRGLQLLFYSVGIGQISSEVPQNLSASRPQDRQFILSSKKLLLSDSGFYLCAWSEIRDILSYEQYFGPGTRLTVT.

The J gene is TRBJ2-7, the V gene TRBV27; a weak D match, TRBD1 (7 bases). The CDR3 runs 14 residues. CDR1 is MNHEY and CDR2 is SMNVEV in the germline V gene (reference sequence). The V and J ends lost 5 bases and 4 bases respectively, with 15 bases between them. In DNA, the CDR3 is TGTGCCAGCAGTCCCCAGACAGGGAGGTACGAGCAGTACTTC. It translates to CASSPQTGRYEQYF.

The chain employs TRBV27 and TRBJ2-7; 12 bases line up with TRBD2. CDR1 and CDR2 (germline): MNHEY, SMNVEV (reference sequence). The CDR3 is 18 amino acids. Unmatched junction bases numbered 17, after V lost 5 bases and J lost 6 bases. The DNA for the CDR3 is TGTGCCAGCAGTCCCCTTCGGACTAGCGGGGATAAAGGATCCGAGCAGTACTTC. This gives the protein CASSPLRTSGDKGSEQYF.

The genes are TRBV2 and TRBJ2-3; 7 bases agree with TRBD2. Per germline, CDR1 SNHLY and CDR2 FYNNEI. V lost 4 bases and J lost 0; bases outside the gene matches: 10. CDR3 length equals 17 residues. CDR3 protein: CASSAGGGPLSTDTQYF. Here the CDR3 DNA reads TGTGCCAGCAGTGCCGGGGGAGGGCCCCTAAGCACAGATACGCAGTATTTT.

V gene TRBV11-2 combines with J gene TRBJ1-1; no firm D call. From germline, CDR1 is SGHAT and CDR2 FQNNGV. The CDR3 sequence is 13 residues long. V lost 1 base and J lost 7, with 10 bases in between. The CDR3 region is CASSLGPRVEAFF. The CDR3 DNA follows: TGTGCCAGCAGCTTAGGCCCCCGGGTTGAAGCTTTCTTT.

The gene calls are TRBV4-3 and TRBJ2-2; 9 nucleotides match TRBD2. V was clipped by 1 base and J by 3 bases; unmatched bases: 3. CDR1 and CDR2 (germline): LGHNA, YSLEER. The CDR3 is 16 amino acids. Here the CDR3 DNA reads TGCGCCAGCAGCCAAGTCTCTAGCGGGGACACCGGGGAGCTGTTTTTT. Protein sequence: CASSQVSSGDTGELFF.

This clone was observed a handful of times. This chain joins TRBV11-3 and TRBJ2-5, with D perhaps matching TRBD1 (8 bases). Per germline, CDR1 SGHNT and CDR2 YENEEA. V was cut by 5 bases and J by 3 bases, with 16 bases left in between. This CDR3 region has 15 residues. CDR3 region: CASSHTGGGKETQYF. CDR3 nucleotide sequence: TGTGCCAGCAGCCACACAGGGGGAGGGAAAGAGACCCAGTACTTC.

The gene calls are TRBV19 and TRBJ1-2, with 10 bases aligning to TRBD1. After removal of 5 bases from V and 8 bases from J, the junction contained 11 bases not matched to a gene. The CDR3 is 15 residues long. Per germline, CDR1 LNHDA and CDR2 SQIVND (reference sequence). In DNA, the CDR3 is TGTGCCAGTAGTTCCGCCGGGACAGGGGTTGGGGGCTACACCTTC. This translates into CASSSAGTGVGGYTF.

This chain links TRBV19 with TRBJ2-5, with 10 bases lining up with TRBD2. This CDR3 has 15 residues. Per the germline V gene, CDR1 is LNHDA and CDR2 is SQIVND (reference sequence). V dropped 6 bases and J dropped 5; count of bases not matched to a gene: 9. Written as DNA, the CDR3 is TGTGCCAGTAGCGTTCTAGCGGGGGCTGGGGAGACCCAGTACTTC. Its protein is CASSVLAGAGETQYF.

The chain uses TRBV18 and TRBJ2-5; D not certain. V gave up 2 bases and J gave up 5 bases, with 15 bases separating them. Germline V lookup: CDR1 KGHSH, CDR2 LQKENI. The CDR3 is made up of 15 amino acids. Here the CDR3 DNA reads TGTGCCAGCTCACCAAACAACCTTGCCGGGGAGACCCAGTACTTC. Residues: CASSPNNLAGETQYF.